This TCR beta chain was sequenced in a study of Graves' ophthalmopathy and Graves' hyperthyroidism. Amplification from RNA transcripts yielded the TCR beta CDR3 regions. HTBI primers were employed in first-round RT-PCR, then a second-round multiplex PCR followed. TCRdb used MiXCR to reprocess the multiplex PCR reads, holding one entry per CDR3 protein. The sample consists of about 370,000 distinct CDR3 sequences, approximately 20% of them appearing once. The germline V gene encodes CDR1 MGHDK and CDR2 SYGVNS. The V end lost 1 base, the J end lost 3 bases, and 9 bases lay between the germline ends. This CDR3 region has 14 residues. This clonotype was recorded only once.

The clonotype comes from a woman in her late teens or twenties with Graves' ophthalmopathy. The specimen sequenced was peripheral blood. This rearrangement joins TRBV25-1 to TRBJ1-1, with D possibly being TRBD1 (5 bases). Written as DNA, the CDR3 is TGTGCCAGCAGTGAATGGACAAGGGACACTGAAGCTTTCTTT. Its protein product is CASSEWTRDTEAFF.